Below, 7 T cell receptor beta chains from the same sample are listed, as sequenced in a study of regulatory T cells in long-lasting Graves disease. Arm-PCR of CDR3 regions and iRepertoire HTBI primers were the basis on which TCR beta libraries were built. Each CDR3 protein gets one entry after TCRdb re-called the multiplex PCR reads with MiXCR. The table lists nearly 350,000 distinct CDR3 sequences, roughly 21% of them singletons. Time point noted: persistent/refractory GD, antithyroid drugs over 5 years with positive TRAb. PBMC RNA served as the TCR library source. The source material was peripheral blood mononuclear cells (PBMCs), sampled when the disease was refractory, from a patient treated with antithyroid drugs. All receptors come from a female donor with Graves disease.

In this sample, this clonotype turned up many times. The chain is built from TRBV11-2 and TRBJ2-7; D is undetermined. Germline V gives CDR1 SGHAT, CDR2 FQNNGV. Trimming took off 3 bases at V and 3 bases at J, with 6 bases between the two ends. The CDR3 is 12 residues long. The CDR3 nucleotides are TGTGCCAGCAGCTTCGCAGGCTACGAGCAGTACTTC. Its translation is CASSFAGYEQYF.

This rearrangement joins TRBV28 to TRBJ2-5; 9 bases fit TRBD2. Germline V lookup: CDR1 MDHEN, CDR2 SYDVKM. V lost 6 bases and J lost 2; bases outside the gene matches: 13. CDR3 length: 17 amino acids. CDR3 sequence: CASRSTSGYPGQETQYF. In nucleotides, the CDR3 is TGTGCCAGCAGGTCGACTAGCGGTTACCCCGGGCAAGAGACCCAGTACTTC.

The J gene is TRBJ2-5, the V gene TRBV5-6; D remains unclear. CDR3 length: 15 residues. Trimming pared 4 bases from V and 3 bases from J, leaving 16 bases between. Germline V lookup: CDR1 SGHDT, CDR2 YYEEEE. The CDR3 nucleotides are TGTGCCAGCAGCACTCCGGGTGTCTCGAAAGAGACCCAGTACTTC. This translates into CASSTPGVSKETQYF.

The chain couples TRBV29-1 to TRBJ2-1, with D possibly being TRBD1 or TRBD2 (5 bases each). V shed 1 base and J shed 0 bases, with 13 bases lying between them. The CDR3 extends over 16 amino acids. Germline V gene sequence: CDR1 SQVTM, CDR2 ANQGSEA. This chain's CDR3 is CSVEATEGSSYNEQFF. CDR3 in DNA: TGCAGCGTTGAAGCCACTGAGGGGAGCTCCTACAATGAGCAGTTCTTC.

With regard to this clonotype: A read error may explain this, as a much larger clone is one base away. CDR3 loop: CASSFDNPGEQYF. CDR3 coding DNA: TGTGCCAGCAGTTTCGACAATCCGGGCGAGCAGTACTTC. This chain joins TRBV28 and TRBJ2-7; D unclear. The CDR3 runs 13 residues. The V gene's germline CDR1 is MDHEN and CDR2 SYDVKM. Trimming cost V 3 bases and J 6 bases, with 12 bases left between them.

On this clonotype: Given a much more abundant clone one base away, this may be a read error. Without the conserved terminal phenylalanine or tryptophan, this CDR3 likely stems from a read error. The V and J genes are TRBV20-1 and TRBJ2-5; D ambiguous. The V gene lost 4 bases and the J gene lost 2 bases, with 11 bases spanning the gap. CDR3 length: 13 amino acids. Germline assignment: CDR1 DFQATT and CDR2 SNEGSKA (reference sequence). The CDR3 is CSAKSSPQETQYS. The DNA of the CDR3 is TGCAGTGCTAAAAGCTCCCCGCAAGAGACCCAGTACTCC.

This clonotype has just a few counts. The chain has TRBV5-5 and TRBJ2-5; D gene unclear. This CDR3 has 13 amino acids. The germline gives CDR1 SGHKS, CDR2 YYEKEE (reference sequence). V lost 5 bases, J lost 2 bases, and 10 bases lay in between. The DNA for the CDR3 is TGTGCCAGCAGTCGACCGATGCAAGAGACCCAGTACTTC. As protein: CASSRPMQETQYF.